The 9 T cell receptor beta chains given below trace back to one sample, sequenced in a study of blood T cell repertoires in COVID-19. Libraries were prepared by immunoSEQ multiplex PCR; TCRdb keeps only in-frame clonotypes and omits some of them. This table holds 130,000 to 150,000 clones, around four fifths found once. Sequencing was done on a sample of peripheral blood. The receptors originated from a woman between 35 and 50 years old with active or convalescent COVID-19.

The V and J genes are TRBV2 and TRBJ1-1; maybe TRBD1 (6 bases). V lost 3 bases to trimming and J lost 4 bases, with 18 bases between them. The CDR3 loop spans 16 amino acids. The V gene's germline CDR1 is SNHLY and CDR2 FYNNEI. The CDR3 DNA reads TGTGCCAGCAGTGATAATTTCCCACAGGGAATCACTGAAGCTTTCTTT. It is translated as CASSDNFPQGITEAFF.

This clone was detected once. CDR3 in DNA: TGTGCCAGTAGGCCGGGAGGTGTAAAGACCCAGTACTTC. It is translated as CASRPGGVKTQYF. This sequence joins TRBV19 and TRBJ2-5, with TRBD2 matching over 7 bases. With V trimmed by 6 bases and J by 6 bases, 7 bases remained unmatched. The CDR3 is 13 residues long. Germline assignment: CDR1 LNHDA and CDR2 SQIVND (reference sequence).

The rearrangement links TRBV10-2 to TRBJ1-1; TRBD1 aligns across 8 bases. V shed 3 bases, J shed 5 bases, and the junction held 11 bases outside the gene matches. Germline V gene lookup returns CDR1 WSHSY and CDR2 SAAADI. The CDR3 contains 16 residues. The chain's CDR3 is CASSDPDRRGRTEAFF. CDR3 DNA sequence: TGCGCCAGCAGTGACCCTGATCGCAGGGGGCGAACTGAAGCTTTCTTT.

The CDR3 nucleotides read TGTGCCAGCAGTTTACTCCCGTTCTACAATGAGCAGTTCTTC. This gives the protein CASSLLPFYNEQFF. This chain joins TRBV27 and TRBJ2-1, with D unresolved. Trimming took 2 bases from V and 3 from J, leaving 8 bases between them. The CDR3 has 14 amino acids. In germline, CDR1 is MNHEY, CDR2 SMNVEV (reference sequence).

The chain links TRBV24-1 to TRBJ2-2; no clear D. Germline CDR1 and CDR2: KGHDR and SFDVKD. The CDR3 contains 14 residues. With 4 bases removed from V and 7 bases from J, the gap between germline ends came to 12 bases. CDR3 bases: TGTGCCACCAGTGACCCCGCGCAGCGCGGGGAGCTGTTTTTT. Translating gives CATSDPAQRGELFF.

The V call is TRBV11-3, the J call TRBJ2-1; weak D call: TRBD2 (6 bases). Germline V lookup: CDR1 SGHNT, CDR2 YENEEA. V was trimmed by 0 bases and J by 2 bases, leaving 8 bases between them. The CDR3 extends over 15 amino acids. CDR3 in amino acids: CASSLELAAYNEQFF. The CDR3 DNA is TGTGCCAGCAGCTTAGAGTTAGCGGCCTACAATGAGCAGTTCTTC.

The chain joins TRBV7-9 to TRBJ2-1; unclear D gene. There are 16 residues in the CDR3. Trimming cost V 5 bases and J 4 bases, with 18 bases left between them. Germline V gene sequence: CDR1 SEHNR, CDR2 FQNEAQ (reference sequence). CDR3 sequence: CASSGTKAGGYNEQFF. In DNA form, the CDR3 reads TGTGCCAGCAGCGGAACCAAGGCAGGTGGATACAATGAGCAGTTCTTC.

This clone showed up just once. This rearrangement joins TRBV7-9 to TRBJ2-5; D possibly corresponds to TRBD2 (6 bases). The CDR3 spans 15 residues. CDR1 and CDR2 from the germline V gene are SEHNR and FQNEAQ (reference sequence). V shed 4 bases and J shed 3 bases, with 15 bases lying between them. This chain's CDR3 is CASSSTLRGKETQYF. CDR3 DNA sequence: TGTGCCAGCAGCTCCACGTTACGGGGGAAAGAGACCCAGTACTTC.

This sequence joins TRBV5-1 and TRBJ2-5; 7 bases match TRBD1. V was pared by 4 bases and J by 2 bases, with 5 bases of the junction left unmatched. CDR1 SGHRS and CDR2 YFSETQ come from the germline V gene. This CDR3 is 14 amino acids long. CDR3 amino acids: CASSRTGKQETQYF. CDR3 nucleotides: TGCGCCAGCAGCAGGACAGGAAAACAAGAGACCCAGTACTTC. The full variable domain, its missing parts supplied by reference TRBV5-1 and TRBJ2-5, is KAGVTQTPRYLIKTRGQQVTLSCSPISGHRSVSWYQQTPGQGLQFLFEYFSETQRNKGNFPGRFSGRQFSNSRSEMNVSTLELGDSALYLCASSRTGKQETQYFGPGTRLLVL.